The 7 T cell receptor beta chains below come from one sample, sequenced in a study of molecular identifiers for immune sequencing clone quantification. MiXCR was run by TCRdb on the PCR reads, yielding one entry per CDR3 protein. The repertoire has around 7,800 distinct CDR3 sequences, under 45% of them found once; the top ten carry 6.5% to 7.5%. The sequencing input was naive CD8+ T cells from blood, with Jurkat cell RNA spiked in. Subset defined: FACS-sorted CD8+CD4-CCR7+CD45RA+ naive T cells. The receptors stem from a human donor in good health. Some libraries in this study had Jurkat cell RNA spiked in.

The rearrangement links TRBV27 to TRBJ2-7; TRBD2 is a possible D gene (6 bases). Germline V gene sequence: CDR1 MNHEY, CDR2 SMNVEV (reference sequence). This CDR3 has 13 amino acids. V lost 0 bases to trimming and J lost 3 bases, with 6 bases between them. CDR3: CASSLSGGYEQYF. The CDR3 nucleotides read TGTGCCAGCAGTTTATCGGGAGGCTACGAGCAGTACTTC.

This clonotype was detected only a few times. V is TRBV5-5 and J is TRBJ2-7; D perhaps matches TRBD2 (6 bases). Germline V gene data show CDR1 as SGHKS and CDR2 as YYEKEE (reference sequence). This CDR3 spans 14 amino acids. V shed 3 bases and J shed 5 bases, with 15 bases lying between them. The CDR3 DNA reads TGTGCCAGCAGCTCCGGGGGTGTCCGGAACGAGCAGTACTTC. Translation gives CASSSGGVRNEQYF.

With respect to this clonotype: An end of the junction does not agree with germline; a read error may underlie this. The chain employs TRBV6-5 and TRBJ2-3, with unresolved D. The CDR3 is 13 amino acids. Germline lookup yields CDR1 MNHEY and CDR2 SVGAGI. CDR3 DNA: TGTGACAGCAGTACGACAACCACAGATACGCAGTATTTT. Amino acid sequence: CDSSTTTTDTQYF.

This clonotype was counted a few times. The rearrangement links TRBV11-2 to TRBJ2-1, with D possibly being TRBD2 (6 bases). Germline loops: CDR1 SGHAT, CDR2 FQNNGV. The CDR3 totals 17 residues. Trimming stripped 8 bases from V and 2 bases from J, with 22 bases between. The chain's CDR3 is CASAPVPSGLTYNEQFF. The CDR3 region has the DNA TGTGCCAGCGCCCCAGTCCCCTCAGGACTAACCTACAATGAGCAGTTCTTC.

This chain connects TRBV6-2 or TRBV6-3 to TRBJ2-7; D remains unclear. This CDR3 has 11 amino acids. The germline V and J ends were trimmed by 5 bases and 4 bases, with 6 bases remaining between them. CDR1 and CDR2 from the germline V gene are MNHEY and SVGEGT. CDR3 in amino acids: CASSVSYEQYF. CDR3 nucleotide sequence: TGTGCCAGCAGTGTGTCGTACGAGCAGTACTTC.

The chain is built from TRBV20-1 and TRBJ2-7; D perhaps matches TRBD2 (6 bases). V was trimmed by 3 bases and J by 0 bases, leaving 9 bases between them. The CDR3 is made up of 13 amino acids. Germline V gene data show CDR1 as DFQATT and CDR2 as SNEGSKA (reference sequence). The CDR3 loop reads CSASREHSYEQYF. CDR3 sequence (DNA): TGCAGTGCTAGTCGGGAGCACTCCTACGAGCAGTACTTC.

With regard to this clonotype: Being one base from a much bigger clone, this may be a read error. The rearrangement uses TRBV6-4 and TRBJ2-6; D remains ambiguous. The CDR3 is 14 residues long. The germline gives CDR1 MRHNA, CDR2 SNTAGT. CDR3 DNA: TGTGCCAGCAGTGACGGGTCTGGGACCAACGTCCTGACTTTC. This sequence encodes CASSDGSGTNVLTF.